The clone carrying this T cell receptor beta chain occurred many times. No antigen is known for it. This CDR3 region has 14 residues. Trimming shortened V by 5 bases and J by 4 bases, and 8 bases separated the two germline ends. The germline V gene encodes CDR1 KGHDR and CDR2 SFDVKD. The data stem from a study of neurological immune-mediated disorders. Whole-study results and caveats: Among 34 multiple sclerosis patients, phylogenetic grouping put the repertoires of 18 into a single related-CDR3 cluster, a possible signature.

Using its own MiXCR run on the 5' RACE reads, TCRdb lists one record per CDR3 protein. The profile shows roughly 89,000 distinct CDR3 sequences, around 2.6% of them singletons. The chain uses TRBV24-1 and TRBJ2-6; tentatively, D is TRBD1 (5 bases). The sample was PBMCs. The TCR comes from a woman aged 25 to 45 with multiple sclerosis. CDR3 nucleotide sequence: TGTGCCACCAGTGCAGGGATGGGGGCCAACGTCCTGACTTTC. Residues: CATSAGMGANVLTF.